These 28 T cell receptor beta chains share one sample of origin, sequenced in a study of T cells expressing NK-cell markers. TCRdb re-called the 5' RACE reads; every CDR3 protein appears as one record, without DNA. The sample's table shows some 600,000 distinct CDR3 sequences. The sample consisted of blood T cells: a sorted CD56 or NKG2C T cell subset, CD4+ or CD8+ T cells, or bulk PBMC T cells (not recorded which). These receptors were taken from a man aged 18 to 29 in good health.

The chain recombines TRBV27 with TRBJ1-5; TCRdb's D call, TRBD1, is unchecked because there is no DNA. Germline V gives CDR1 MNHEY, CDR2 SMNVEV (reference sequence). The CDR3 sequence is 16 residues long. CDR3 amino acids: CASSPWTGDSNQPQHF.

The chain links TRBV12-3 or TRBV12-4 to TRBJ2-1; the D call from TCRdb, TRBD2, cannot be confirmed without DNA. The CDR3 has 15 amino acids. The CDR3 protein is CASRPPTRIYNEQFF.

The chain employs TRBV5-1 and TRBJ1-1; with no DNA, the TCRdb D assignment of TRBD1 cannot be verified. The CDR3 covers 15 residues. Germline assignment: CDR1 SGHRS and CDR2 YFSETQ. This chain's CDR3 is CASSLGSTGPTEAFF.

This CDR3 is CSVDRTSGGQETQYF. V gene TRBV29-1 combines with J gene TRBJ2-5; TCRdb returns TRBD2, unconfirmable since there is no DNA. The CDR3 loop spans 15 amino acids. Germline V gives CDR1 SQVTM, CDR2 ANQGSEA.

The chain joins TRBV11-2 to TRBJ2-1; checking the TCRdb D call of TRBD2 is not possible without DNA. The germline CDR1 and CDR2 sequences are SGHAT and FQNNGV. The CDR3 totals 16 residues. CDR3 amino acids: CASSLRDWSSYNEQFF.

The chain is built from TRBV19 and TRBJ2-5; the D gene TCRdb calls, TRBD2, cannot be checked with no DNA. The CDR3 has 15 residues. Germline V CDR1 and CDR2: LNHDA, SQIVND (reference sequence). CDR3 protein: CASALGGTRHETQYF.

This rearrangement joins TRBV5-1 to TRBJ2-5; TCRdb's assignment of TRBD1 cannot be checked, as there is no DNA. Germline values: CDR1 SGHRS, CDR2 YFSETQ. This CDR3 spans 16 amino acids. The CDR3 sequence: CASSLEGGRMGETQYF. Full variable domain (outside the CDR3, taken from reference TRBV5-1 and TRBJ2-5): KAGVTQTPRYLIKTRGQQVTLSCSPISGHRSVSWYQQTPGQGLQFLFEYFSETQRNKGNFPGRFSGRQFSNSRSEMNVSTLELGDSALYLCASSLEGGRMGETQYFGPGTRLLVL.

The CDR3 region is CASSYRVVGETQYF. This sequence joins TRBV6-5 and TRBJ2-5. The CDR3 totals 14 residues. Germline V CDR1 and CDR2: MNHEY, SVGAGI.

The CDR3 spells CASSPLSTSRTGDTQYF. J is TRBJ2-3 and V is TRBV18; the TRBD2 assignment by TCRdb is unverifiable without DNA. This CDR3 has 17 amino acids. Per germline, CDR1 KGHSH and CDR2 LQKENI. The full variable domain, completed using reference TRBV18 and TRBJ2-3, is NAGVMQNPRHLVRRRGQEARLRCSPMKGHSHVYWYRQLPEEGLKFMVYLQKENIIDESGMPKERFSAEFPKEGPSILRIQQVVRGDSAAYFCASSPLSTSRTGDTQYFGPGTRLTVL.

This chain connects TRBV6-2 or TRBV6-3 to TRBJ2-7; the TCRdb call, TRBD2, lacks DNA for checking. Germline V gene sequence: CDR1 MNHEY, CDR2 SVGEGT. CDR3 size: 15 residues. The chain's CDR3 is CASSRSSADSYEQYF.

The chain recombines TRBV28 with TRBJ2-1; TCRdb's D gene call, TRBD2, goes unchecked for lack of DNA. Germline V gives CDR1 MDHEN, CDR2 SYDVKM. The CDR3 is 15 amino acids. The CDR3 spells CASRPPGLAGEEQFF.

The rearrangement uses TRBV4-1 and TRBJ2-5; TCRdb lists TRBD2, though no DNA is available to test this call. The CDR3 totals 18 residues. CDR1 and CDR2 from the germline V gene are MGHRA and YSYEKL. The CDR3 here is CASSQEPLGTTGKGTQYF.

This chain connects TRBV6-5 to TRBJ1-1. Germline CDR1 reads MNHEY; CDR2 reads SVGAGI. The CDR3 loop spans 15 amino acids. CDR3 region: CASSYSITSNTEAFF.

This chain links TRBV28 with TRBJ2-7; TCRdb's assignment of TRBD1 cannot be checked, as there is no DNA. Germline V gene data show CDR1 as MDHEN and CDR2 as SYDVKM. The CDR3 contains 15 residues. The chain's CDR3 is CASRGGTGVENEQYF.

The chain recombines TRBV5-1 with TRBJ2-3. Germline V gene lookup returns CDR1 SGHRS and CDR2 YFSETQ. This CDR3 spans 14 amino acids. The CDR3: CASSSTTYTDTQYF.

J is TRBJ1-2 and V is TRBV5-6; the D gene TCRdb calls, TRBD1, cannot be checked with no DNA. This CDR3 contains 14 residues. Germline-derived CDR1 and CDR2 are SGHDT and YYEEEE. The CDR3 spells CASSGQGMGYGYTF.

CDR3 protein: CASSLIDPRETETQYF. The chain joins TRBV7-9 to TRBJ2-5; TCRdb reports TRBD1, a call that lacks DNA to check it against. This CDR3 has 16 residues. CDR1 is SEHNR and CDR2 is FQNEAQ in the germline V gene (reference sequence).

The CDR3 here is CASSPRTKQETQYF. The chain links TRBV28 to TRBJ2-5; TCRdb designates TRBD1, a call that cannot be tested without DNA. The CDR3 sequence is 14 residues long. The germline CDR1 and CDR2 sequences are MDHEN and SYDVKM.

The chain links TRBV9 to TRBJ2-7; TCRdb lists TRBD2, though no DNA is available to test this call. This CDR3 comprises 16 residues. Germline CDR1 is SGDLS and CDR2 is YYNGEE. CDR3 residues: CASSVVASGSLNEQYF.

This rearrangement joins TRBV5-1 to TRBJ1-1. Looked up from germline, CDR1 is SGHRS and CDR2 is YFSETQ. There are 15 residues in the CDR3. This CDR3 reads CASSSGGGGNTEAFF.

The rearrangement uses TRBV20-1 and TRBJ2-2; TCRdb names TRBD1, which stays unverified in the absence of DNA. This CDR3 spans 15 amino acids. Germline V gene sequence: CDR1 DFQATT, CDR2 SNEGSKA (reference sequence). The chain's CDR3 is CSARVSPHGGGQLFF.

The genes are TRBV19 and TRBJ1-5; TCRdb indicates TRBD1, and absent DNA this call remains unverified. Looked up from germline, CDR1 is LNHDA and CDR2 is SQIVND (reference sequence). The CDR3 contains 16 residues. This CDR3 reads CASSISDRDGVQPQHF.

J is TRBJ2-2 and V is TRBV12-3 or TRBV12-4; no DNA is available, so the TRBD2 call from TCRdb remains unchecked. The CDR3 spans 15 residues. The CDR3 region is CASRPPGLAAGELFF.

The chain is built from TRBV6-5 and TRBJ1-3; TCRdb calls TRBD1, which cannot be checked without DNA. Germline CDR1 and CDR2: MNHEY and SVGAGI. The CDR3 totals 15 residues. CDR3 amino acids: CASSSRGASGNTIYF.

V is TRBV25-1 and J is TRBJ2-5; without DNA, the TCRdb call of TRBD2 cannot be checked. The germline CDR1 and CDR2 sequences are MGHDK and SYGVNS. The CDR3 is made up of 15 amino acids. The CDR3 region is CASSGVRGGGETQYF.

This chain's CDR3 is CASSARPYTGELFF. The gene calls are TRBV16 and TRBJ2-2; the D gene TCRdb calls, TRBD2, cannot be checked with no DNA. Germline CDR1 KGHSY, CDR2 FQNENV. The CDR3 consists of 14 residues. The full variable domain, rest sourced from reference TRBV16 and TRBJ2-2, is GEEVAQTPKHLVRGEGQKAKLYCAPIKGHSYVFWYQQVLKNEFKFLISFQNENVFDETGMPKERFSAKCLPNSPCSLEIQATKLEDSAVYFCASSARPYTGELFFGEGSRLTVL.

This chain links TRBV5-1 with TRBJ2-3; the TCRdb D gene call, TRBD2, has no DNA to confirm it. Per germline, CDR1 SGHRS and CDR2 YFSETQ. The CDR3 runs to 17 residues. The CDR3 is CASSLGLAGVVTDTQYF.

The chain uses TRBV20-1 and TRBJ2-1. The CDR3 runs 11 residues. Germline V gene lookup returns CDR1 DFQATT and CDR2 SNEGSKA (reference sequence). CDR3 residues: CSARFDNEQFF.